Listed here are 19 T cell receptor beta chains from one sample, sequenced in a study of cytomegalovirus exposure and HLA in healthy donors. PCR was performed using 60 Vbeta and 13 Jbeta primers. The repertoire was sequenced with immunoSEQ multiplex PCR; TCRdb's copy has only in-frame clones and lacks some. The sample has over 100,000 clones; under 85% are singletons. Sequenced input: PBMCs. These receptors all stem from a man aged 25-40 years in good health and CMV-seropositive.

This clone has just a few counts. The chain uses TRBV28 and TRBJ1-6; D may be TRBD1 (6 bases). CDR1 and CDR2 (germline): MDHEN, SYDVKM. V lost 5 bases, J lost 11 bases, and 13 bases lay in between. The CDR3 has 13 residues. DNA for the CDR3: TGTGCCAGCAGTACCCAGGGGCCGACACCCCTCCACTTT. Translated: CASSTQGPTPLHF.

The chain recombines TRBV7-9 with TRBJ2-1, with TRBD2 matching over 7 bases. The CDR3 spans 18 residues. The V and J ends lost 3 bases and 5 bases, in that order; junction bases with no gene match: 16. CDR1 and CDR2 from the germline V gene are SEHNR and FQNEAQ (reference sequence). The DNA of the CDR3 is TGTGCCAGCAGCTTCGTGCCGAGCGGGGAGGCCCTCGACAATGAGCAGTTCTTC. It is translated as CASSFVPSGEALDNEQFF. The full variable domain, rest sourced from reference TRBV7-9 and TRBJ2-1, is DTGVSQNPRHKITKRGQNVTFRCDPISEHNRLYWYRQTLGQGPEFLTYFQNEAQLEKSRLLSDRFSAERPKGSFSTLEIQRTEQGDSAMYLCASSFVPSGEALDNEQFFGPGTRLTVL.

This clone was observed once. Other DNA sequences of this sample code for an identical CDR3. This chain connects TRBV5-1 to TRBJ2-3; D is uncertain. Trimming left V 5 bases short and J 4 bases short, with 17 bases between. The CDR3 has 15 residues. CDR1 and CDR2 from the germline V gene are SGHRS and YFSETQ. The CDR3 loop is CASRPGLSHADTQYF. The CDR3 DNA follows: TGCGCCAGCAGACCCGGGTTGAGTCATGCAGATACGCAGTATTTT.

This clone has only a few counts. The V gene is TRBV6-6, the J gene TRBJ1-6; tentative D call: TRBD1 (5 bases). Trimming took 7 bases from V and 5 from J, leaving 15 bases between them. The CDR3 totals 15 residues. Looked up from germline, CDR1 is MNHNY and CDR2 is SVGAGI (reference sequence). CDR3 in amino acids: CASNPWGGNNSPLHF. For the CDR3, the DNA is TGTGCCAGCAACCCCTGGGGCGGTAATAATTCACCCCTCCACTTT.

V and J are TRBV14 and TRBJ2-3; 11 nucleotides align to TRBD2. The CDR3 covers 17 residues. V shed 0 bases, J shed 5 bases, and the junction held 7 bases outside the gene matches. The germline V gene has CDR1 SGHDN and CDR2 FVKESK. CDR3 DNA sequence: TGTGCCAGCAGCCAAGATGGGGCTAGCGGGGGGAAAGATACGCAGTATTTT. This encodes CASSQDGASGGKDTQYF.

The chain employs TRBV5-1 and TRBJ2-7; D gene unclear. Trimming shortened V by 6 bases and J by 2 bases, and 12 bases separated the two germline ends. The CDR3 is 13 amino acids. Germline V gene sequence: CDR1 SGHRS, CDR2 YFSETQ. The chain's CDR3 is CASIAPETYEQYF. CDR3 bases: TGCGCCAGCATAGCACCGGAGACCTACGAGCAGTACTTC. Full variable domain (rest looked up from reference TRBV5-1 and TRBJ2-7): KAGVTQTPRYLIKTRGQQVTLSCSPISGHRSVSWYQQTPGQGLQFLFEYFSETQRNKGNFPGRFSGRQFSNSRSEMNVSTLELGDSALYLCASIAPETYEQYFGPGTRLTVT.

Note on this clone: One end of the junction is discordant with germline, which a read error may explain. V usage is TRBV7-9 and J usage is TRBJ2-3, with 10 bases fitting TRBD1. Looked up from germline, CDR1 is SEHNR and CDR2 is FQNEAQ (reference sequence). CDR3 size: 14 residues. Here the CDR3 DNA reads TGTTCCAGCAGCTCGGACAGGGGGTCAGATACGCAGTATTTT. It is translated as CSSSSDRGSDTQYF. Supplemented by reference TRBV7-9 and TRBJ2-3, the full variable domain reads DTGVSQNPRHKITKRGQNVTFRCDPISEHNRLYWYRQTLGQGPEFLTYFQNEAQLEKSRLLSDRFSAERPKGSFSTLEIQRTEQGDSAMYLCSSSSDRGSDTQYFGPGTRLTVL.

This clone has a handful of counts. V usage is TRBV5-1 and J usage is TRBJ2-2; 8 bases fit TRBD1. This CDR3 spans 17 amino acids. J lost 1 base, V lost 1 base, and 6 bases had no gene match. Per the germline V gene, CDR1 is SGHRS and CDR2 is YFSETQ. The CDR3 nucleotides are TGCGCCAGCAGCTTGCAGTGGACAGGGCGGAACACCGGGGAGCTGTTTTTT. Translated, it gives CASSLQWTGRNTGELFF.

The genes are TRBV18 and TRBJ2-7; 13 positions agree with TRBD2. This CDR3 has 14 amino acids. With V trimmed by 3 bases and J by 7 bases, 3 bases remained unmatched. Germline values: CDR1 KGHSH, CDR2 LQKENI. CDR3 sequence: CASSPGLAGEEQYF. The CDR3, as DNA: TGTGCCAGCTCACCCGGACTAGCGGGGGAGGAGCAGTACTTC.

A note on this clone: This sample also contains other DNA sequences that code for the same CDR3. The rearrangement joins TRBV6-5 to TRBJ1-1, with 9 bases identical to TRBD1. V lost 4 bases to trimming and J lost 5 bases; unmatched junction nucleotides: 5. The CDR3 sequence is 14 residues long. Germline assignment: CDR1 MNHEY and CDR2 SVGAGI. In nucleotides, the CDR3 is TGTGCCAGCAGTTTGACAGGGGGAAGGACTGAAGCTTTCTTT. It codes for CASSLTGGRTEAFF.

In regard to this clone: Germline is not matched at one junction end, which may reflect a read error. The chain joins TRBV18 to TRBJ2-7; 7 nucleotides line up with TRBD1. CDR1 KGHSH and CDR2 LQKENI come from the germline V gene. This CDR3 region has 13 residues. CDR3 loop: CASSPRPGTEIGF. The CDR3 nucleotides are TGTGCCAGCTCACCACGCCCGGGGACAGAAATAGGCTTC.

This sequence joins TRBV5-1 and TRBJ1-6; no clear D. In germline, CDR1 is SGHRS, CDR2 YFSETQ. The V end was cut by 0 bases, the J end by 5 bases, with 9 bases between. CDR3 size: 15 residues. The DNA for the CDR3 is TGCGCCAGCAGCTTGGACAGTGCCGATAATTCACCCCTCCACTTT. This translates into CASSLDSADNSPLHF.

The rearrangement links TRBV28 to TRBJ2-1, with 7 bases identical to TRBD1. V dropped 2 bases and J dropped 4; count of bases not matched to a gene: 5. CDR1 and CDR2 (germline): MDHEN, SYDVKM. This CDR3 comprises 15 residues. This chain's CDR3 is CASSLVRDRYNEQFF. The CDR3 region has the DNA TGTGCCAGCAGTTTAGTCCGGGACAGATACAATGAGCAGTTCTTC. The variable domain in full, completed from reference TRBV28 and TRBJ2-1, reads DVKVTQSSRYLVKRTGEKVFLECVQDMDHENMFWYRQDPGLGLRLIYFSYDVKMKEKGDIPEGYSVSREKKERFSLILESASTNQTSMYLCASSLVRDRYNEQFFGPGTRLTVL.

The chain employs TRBV12-5 and TRBJ2-1; 9 positions agree with TRBD2. J gave up 8 bases and V 1 base, and 15 bases lay outside the gene matches. CDR1 and CDR2 from the germline V gene are LGHNT and FRNRAP. The CDR3 is 18 amino acids. CDR3 loop: CASGLGRSRGGLRDEQFF. Written as DNA, the CDR3 is TGTGCTAGTGGTTTGGGACGGTCGCGGGGGGGCCTACGGGATGAGCAGTTCTTC.

The chain employs TRBV6-6 and TRBJ2-3; 10 bases map to TRBD1. J was trimmed by 4 bases and V by 4 bases; bases with no gene match: 8. Looked up from germline, CDR1 is MNHNY and CDR2 is SVGAGI (reference sequence). This CDR3 has 16 residues. Here the CDR3 DNA reads TGTGCCAGCAGTTCCCCCCGGGACAGGGGATCAGATACGCAGTATTTT. Translation gives CASSSPRDRGSDTQYF.

This chain links TRBV5-1 with TRBJ1-2, with TRBD1 as a possible D gene (6 bases). CDR1 is SGHRS, CDR2 YFSETQ, per germline. The CDR3 is made up of 15 amino acids. V lost 0 bases and J lost 6, with 15 bases in between. The CDR3 region is CASSLARQGQDGYTF. The CDR3 DNA sequence: TGCGCCAGCAGCTTGGCCAGGCAGGGGCAGGATGGCTACACCTTC.

The table lists this clone with a few counts. This sequence joins TRBV6-6 and TRBJ1-1; no clear D. Germline CDR1 is MNHNY and CDR2 is SVGAGI (reference sequence). Trimming removed 4 bases from V and 6 bases from J, with 6 bases in between. The CDR3 length is 11 residues. The CDR3, as DNA: TGTGCCAGCAGTTTTGGGCCTGAAGCTTTCTTT. Translation gives CASSFGPEAFF.

The J gene is TRBJ1-1, the V gene TRBV29-1; possible D gene TRBD1, 5 bases. The germline CDR1 and CDR2 sequences are SQVTM and ANQGSEA. The V gene lost 7 bases and the J gene lost 5 bases, with 20 bases spanning the gap. This CDR3 is 14 amino acids long. CDR3 sequence (DNA): TGCAGCGCCAAAGACACCTCTCGGGGGACTGAAGCTTTCTTT. Its translation is CSAKDTSRGTEAFF.

This clone appeared many times. The chain links TRBV30 to TRBJ1-1; D may be TRBD1 (5 bases). CDR3 length: 11 amino acids. The germline V and J ends were trimmed by 5 bases and 1 base, with 5 bases remaining between them. Germline CDR1 is GTSNPN and CDR2 is SVGIG (reference sequence). The CDR3 DNA follows: TGTGCCTGGGACAGGAACACTGAAGCTTTCTTT. This gives the protein CAWDRNTEAFF.